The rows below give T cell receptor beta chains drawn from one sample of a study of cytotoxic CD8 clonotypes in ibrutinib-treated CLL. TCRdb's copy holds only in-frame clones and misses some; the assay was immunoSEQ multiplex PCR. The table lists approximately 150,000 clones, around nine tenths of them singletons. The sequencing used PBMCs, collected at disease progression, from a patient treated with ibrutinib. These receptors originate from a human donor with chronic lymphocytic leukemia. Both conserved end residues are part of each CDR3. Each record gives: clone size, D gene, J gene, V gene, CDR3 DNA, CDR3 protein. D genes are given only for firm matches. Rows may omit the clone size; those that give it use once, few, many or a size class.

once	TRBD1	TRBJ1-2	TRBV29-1	TGCAGCGTTAGGGGGACAGGGGCCCTCCTCTCCTATGGCTACACCTTC	CSVRGTGALLSYGYTF
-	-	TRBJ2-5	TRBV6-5	TGTGCCAGCAGTTACTCGATTTCGGGAGTTCAAGAGACCCAGTACTTC	CASSYSISGVQETQYF
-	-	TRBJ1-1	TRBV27	TGTGCCAGCAGCAACTACAGGGAGCTGGACACTGAAGCTTTCTTT	CASSNYRELDTEAFF
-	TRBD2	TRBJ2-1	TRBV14	TGTGCCAGCAGCCCTTTGACTAGCGCCACCTACAATGAGCAGTTCTTC	CASSPLTSATYNEQFF
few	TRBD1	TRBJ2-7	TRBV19	TGTGCCAGTAGAACGGACAGGGCGGGCCCCTACGAGCAGTACTTC	CASRTDRAGPYEQYF
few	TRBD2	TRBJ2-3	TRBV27	TGTGCCAGCAGTTTGGGGGGAACTAGCGGACGCACAGATACGCAGTATTTT	CASSLGGTSGRTDTQYF
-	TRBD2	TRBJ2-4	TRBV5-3	TGTGCCAGAAGCTTGTGCAGGATAGCGGGAGTTTCAGCCAAAAACATTCAGTACTTC	CARSLCRIAGVSAKNIQYF
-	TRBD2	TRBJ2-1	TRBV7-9	TGTGCCAGCAGCCTTAGCGGGAGGGATATAACGGAGCAGTTCTTC	CASSLSGRDITEQFF
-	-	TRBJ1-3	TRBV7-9	TGTGCCAGCAGCCTCGACAGCAGAACTGGAAACACCATATATTTT	CASSLDSRTGNTIYF
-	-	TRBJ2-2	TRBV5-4	TGTGCCAGCAGTGGAGGGAGCACCGGGGAGCTGTTTTTT	CASSGGSTGELFF
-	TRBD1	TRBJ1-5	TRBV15	TGTGCCACCAGCAGAGATCGCTCTACAGGGGGCTTCGGGGCCCAGCATTTT	CATSRDRSTGGFGAQHF
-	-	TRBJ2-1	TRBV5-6	TGTGCCAGCAGCTTAGGGAGGGGGAACAATGAGCAGTTCTTC	CASSLGRGNNEQFF
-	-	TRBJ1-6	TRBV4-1	TGCGCCAGCAGCTTATCCGGGACCGATAATTCACCCCTCCACTTT	CASSLSGTDNSPLHF
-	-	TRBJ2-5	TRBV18	TGTGCCAGCTCACCTAGCGGAAGACAAGAGACCCAGTACTTC	CASSPSGRQETQYF
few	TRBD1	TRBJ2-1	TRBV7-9	TGTGCCAGCAGCTTATTACGGGACAGCTACAATGAGCAGTTCTTC	CASSLLRDSYNEQFF
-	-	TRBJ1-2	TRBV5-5	TGTGCCAGCAGCCTTCAGGGTTCTGTGCCCTATGGCTACACCTTC	CASSLQGSVPYGYTF
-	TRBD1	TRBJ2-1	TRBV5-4	TGTGCCAGCAGCTTGGGCGGGACAGGGTCCTACAATGAGCAGTTCTTC	CASSLGGTGSYNEQFF
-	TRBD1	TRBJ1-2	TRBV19	TGTGCCAGTAGTTTAACCCCCGGGACAGCTAACTATGGCTACACCTTC	CASSLTPGTANYGYTF
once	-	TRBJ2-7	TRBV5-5	TGTGCCAGCAGCTTAAGCAGGGGGGCCTACGAGCAGTACTTC	CASSLSRGAYEQYF
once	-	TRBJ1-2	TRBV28	TGTGCCAGCAGTTTCACCCCCGCCCAGGACTATGGCTACACCTTC	CASSFTPAQDYGYTF
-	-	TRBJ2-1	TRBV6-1	TGTGCCAGCAGCCAGCAGGGGAATGAGCAGTTCTTC	CASSQQGNEQFF
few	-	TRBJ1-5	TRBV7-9	TGTGCCAGCAGCTTAGGACAGCGCAATCAGCCCCAGCATTTT	CASSLGQRNQPQHF
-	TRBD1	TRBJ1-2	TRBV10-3	TGTGCCGCCTGGGACAGCCACTCTAACTATGGCTACACCTTC	CAAWDSHSNYGYTF
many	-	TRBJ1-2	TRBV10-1	TGCGCCAGCAGTGAGTCCGCAGGCTATGGCTACACCTTC	CASSESAGYGYTF
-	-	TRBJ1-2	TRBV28	TGTGCCAGCAGTTTAATCTCCCCCTTTACGAAAGAAGGCTACACCTTC	CASSLISPFTKEGYTF
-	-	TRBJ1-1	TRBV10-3	TGTGCCATCTCGAAAGTACAGGGAACTGAAGCTTTCTTT	CAISKVQGTEAFF
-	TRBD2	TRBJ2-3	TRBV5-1	TGCGCCAGCGGTTACTTACCGACTGCACCGGGACTAGCGGGACGGGCAGATACGCAGTATTTT	CASGYLPTAPGLAGRADTQYF
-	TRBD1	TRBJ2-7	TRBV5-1	TGCGCCAGCAGCCGCGGGACAGGGGGCTACGAGCAGTACTTC	CASSRGTGGYEQYF
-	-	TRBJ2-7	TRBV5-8	TGTGCCAGCAGCTTGCGGAGTAACGAGCAGTACTTC	CASSLRSNEQYF
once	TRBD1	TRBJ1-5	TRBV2	TGTGCCAGCAGTACACAGGGGTCGAGCAATCAGCCCCAGCATTTT	CASSTQGSSNQPQHF
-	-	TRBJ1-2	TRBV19	TGTGCCAGTAGTATGGGGCTGGGGGGTGAATGGAACTATGGCTACACCTTC	CASSMGLGGEWNYGYTF
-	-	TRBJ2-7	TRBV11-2	TGTGCCAGCAGCATAAGGGGGGTTTCAGCCTACGAGCAGTACTTC	CASSIRGVSAYEQYF
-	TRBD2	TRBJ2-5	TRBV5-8	TGTGCCAGCAGCAAAGGACTAGCGGGTGGGGGAGAGACCCAGTACTTC	CASSKGLAGGGETQYF
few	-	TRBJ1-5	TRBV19	TGTGCCAGTGGGGACACCTATCAGCCCCAGCATTTT	CASGDTYQPQHF
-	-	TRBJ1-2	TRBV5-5	TGTGCCAGCAGCTTGGGGTCGGACTATGGCTACACCTTC	CASSLGSDYGYTF
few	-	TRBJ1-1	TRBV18	TGTGCCTCTCAAAGGGGGGGCAACACTGAAGCTTTCTTT	CASQRGGNTEAFF
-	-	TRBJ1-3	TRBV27	TGTGCCAGCAGTTTCGGGACATCTTTTTATGTTGGAAACACCATATATTTT	CASSFGTSFYVGNTIYF
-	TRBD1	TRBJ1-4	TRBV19	TGTGCCAGTACCTCAGGGGGCGGGGATGAAAAACTGTTTTTT	CASTSGGGDEKLFF
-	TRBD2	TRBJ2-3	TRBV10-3	TGTGCCATCAGGGTTAGACTAGCGTTAAGCACAGATACGCAGTATTTT	CAIRVRLALSTDTQYF
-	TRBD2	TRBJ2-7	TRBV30	TGTGCCTGGAGTGTACCGATAGAGTGGGCCGGGAGGGCCTACGAGCAGTACTTC	CAWSVPIEWAGRAYEQYF
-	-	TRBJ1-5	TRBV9	TGTGCCAGCAGGGGTCGGGGGGTCGGCGATCAGCCCCAGCATTTT	CASRGRGVGDQPQHF
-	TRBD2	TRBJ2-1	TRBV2	TGTGCCAGCAGTTTACTAGCGGGAGGACCCCAAGAGCAGTTCTTC	CASSLLAGGPQEQFF
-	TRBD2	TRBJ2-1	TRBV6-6	TGTGCCAGCAGTTACGAAGCTAGCGGGTTGTACAATGAGCAGTTCTTC	CASSYEASGLYNEQFF
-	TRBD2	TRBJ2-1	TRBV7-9	TGTGCCAGCAGCTTAGGTCCGGGAGGTCACAATGAGCAGTTCTTC	CASSLGPGGHNEQFF
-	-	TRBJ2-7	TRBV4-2	TGTGCCAGCAGCCAAGATCCGTGGGAGGGGGACTCCTACGAGCAGTACTTC	CASSQDPWEGDSYEQYF
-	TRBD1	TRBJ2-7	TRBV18	TGTGCCAGCTCACCACCAGGGACAGGCGACTCCTACGAGCAGTACTTC	CASSPPGTGDSYEQYF
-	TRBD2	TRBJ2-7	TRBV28	TGTGCCAGCAGACTGATGACTAGCGGGAATTACGAGCAGTACTTC	CASRLMTSGNYEQYF
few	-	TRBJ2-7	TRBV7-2	TGTGCCAGCAGCTTAGACCGCTCCTCGTACGAGCAGTACTTC	CASSLDRSSYEQYF
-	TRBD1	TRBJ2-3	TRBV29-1	TGCAGCGTTGTAGGGGGCCGAGACGGGGATACGCAGTATTTT	CSVVGGRDGDTQYF
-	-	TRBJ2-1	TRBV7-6	TGTGCCAGCAGCTTAGCGCTTGCCGGGATCCCTCCCTACAATGAGCAGTTCTTC	CASSLALAGIPPYNEQFF